The subject of this entry is one T cell receptor (beta chain). Its antigen is not identified. The CDR3 runs 18 residues. V lost 5 bases and J 3 bases, leaving 22 bases between the germline ends. Germline assignment: CDR1 SGHTA and CDR2 FQGNSA. The data are from a study of shared clonotypes between healthy human individuals. Overall study findings and caveats: Larger richness was generally estimated for naive than memory subsets.

TCRdb's table, derived via immunoSEQ multiplex PCR, lists solely in-frame clones and lacks some. The table shows about 380,000 clones, with about 96% occurring only once. The clonotype was recovered from a man aged 25-45 years in good health. V usage is TRBV7-2 and J usage is TRBJ1-4; a possible D gene is TRBD1 (6 bases). The specimen was memory CD8+ T cells sorted from blood. As to subset: CD45RO+ cells pooled with CCR7-negative TemRA cells. Written as DNA, the CDR3 is TGTGCCAGCAGCCTCGGCAAGGACAGCTACGGTCCTAATGAAAAACTGTTTTTT. This codes for CASSLGKDSYGPNEKLFF.